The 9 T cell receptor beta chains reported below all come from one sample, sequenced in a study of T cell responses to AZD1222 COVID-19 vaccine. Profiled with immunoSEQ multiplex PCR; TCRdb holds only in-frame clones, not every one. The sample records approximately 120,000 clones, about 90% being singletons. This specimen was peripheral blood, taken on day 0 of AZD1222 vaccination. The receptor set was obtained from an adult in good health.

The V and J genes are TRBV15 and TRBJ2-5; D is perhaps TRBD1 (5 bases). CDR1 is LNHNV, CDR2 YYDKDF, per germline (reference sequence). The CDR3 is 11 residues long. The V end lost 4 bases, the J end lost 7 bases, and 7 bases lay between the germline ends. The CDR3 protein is CATSTRGTQYF. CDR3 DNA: TGTGCCACCAGCACAAGGGGGACCCAGTACTTC.

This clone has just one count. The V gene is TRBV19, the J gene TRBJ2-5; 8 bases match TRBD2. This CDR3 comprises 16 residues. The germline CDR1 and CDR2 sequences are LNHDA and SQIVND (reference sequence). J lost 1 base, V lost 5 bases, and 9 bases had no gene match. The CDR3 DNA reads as TGTGCCAGTAGTCCTCGTAGCGGGGTCGTCCAAGAGACCCAGTACTTC. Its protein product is CASSPRSGVVQETQYF.

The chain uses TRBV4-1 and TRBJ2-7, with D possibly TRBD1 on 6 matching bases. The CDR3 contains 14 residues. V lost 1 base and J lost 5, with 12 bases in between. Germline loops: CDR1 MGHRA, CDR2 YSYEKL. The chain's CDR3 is CASSQARGSNEQYF. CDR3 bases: TGCGCCAGCAGCCAAGCCAGGGGAAGCAACGAGCAGTACTTC.

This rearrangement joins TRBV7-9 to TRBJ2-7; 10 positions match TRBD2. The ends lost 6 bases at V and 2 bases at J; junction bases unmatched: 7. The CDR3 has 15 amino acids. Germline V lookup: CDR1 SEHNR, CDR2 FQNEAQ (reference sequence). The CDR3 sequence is CASSTSGMSTYEQYF. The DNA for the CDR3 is TGTGCCAGCAGTACTAGCGGGATGTCTACCTACGAGCAGTACTTC. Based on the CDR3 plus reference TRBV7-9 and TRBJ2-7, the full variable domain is DTGVSQNPRHKITKRGQNVTFRCDPISEHNRLYWYRQTLGQGPEFLTYFQNEAQLEKSRLLSDRFSAERPKGSFSTLEIQRTEQGDSAMYLCASSTSGMSTYEQYFGPGTRLTVT.

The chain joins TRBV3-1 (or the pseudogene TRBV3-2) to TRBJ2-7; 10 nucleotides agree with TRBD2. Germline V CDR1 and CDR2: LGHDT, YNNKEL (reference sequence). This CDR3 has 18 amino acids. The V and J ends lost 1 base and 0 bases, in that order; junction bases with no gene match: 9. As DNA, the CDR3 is TGTGCCAGCAGCCAAGCTCCGGGACTAGCGTTGAGCTCCTACGAGCAGTACTTC. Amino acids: CASSQAPGLALSSYEQYF.

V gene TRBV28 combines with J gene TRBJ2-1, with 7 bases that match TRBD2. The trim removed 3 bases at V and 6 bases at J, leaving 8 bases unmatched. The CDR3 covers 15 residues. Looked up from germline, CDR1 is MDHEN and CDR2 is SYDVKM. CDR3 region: CASSFRGVRSNEQFF. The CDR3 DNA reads TGTGCCAGCAGTTTTCGGGGGGTAAGGAGCAATGAGCAGTTCTTC. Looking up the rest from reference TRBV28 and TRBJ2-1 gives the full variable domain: DVKVTQSSRYLVKRTGEKVFLECVQDMDHENMFWYRQDPGLGLRLIYFSYDVKMKEKGDIPEGYSVSREKKERFSLILESASTNQTSMYLCASSFRGVRSNEQFFGPGTRLTVL.

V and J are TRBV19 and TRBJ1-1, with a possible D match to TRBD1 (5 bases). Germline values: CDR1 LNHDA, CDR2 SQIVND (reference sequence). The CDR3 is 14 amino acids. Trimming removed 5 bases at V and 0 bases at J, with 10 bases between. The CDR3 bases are TGTGCCAGTAGTGAACAGGTTCTGAACACTGAAGCTTTCTTT. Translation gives CASSEQVLNTEAFF.

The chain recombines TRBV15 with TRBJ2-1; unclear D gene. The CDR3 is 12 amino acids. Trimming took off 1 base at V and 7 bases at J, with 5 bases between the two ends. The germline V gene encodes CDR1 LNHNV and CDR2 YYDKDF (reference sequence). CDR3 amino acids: CATSRGGNEQFF. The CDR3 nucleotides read TGTGCCACCAGCAGAGGCGGAAATGAGCAGTTCTTC. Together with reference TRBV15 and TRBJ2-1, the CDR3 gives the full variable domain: DAMVIQNPRYQVTQFGKPVTLSCSQTLNHNVMYWYQQKSSQAPKLLFHYYDKDFNNEADTPDNFQSRRPNTSFCFLDIRSPGLGDTAMYLCATSRGGNEQFFGPGTRLTVL.

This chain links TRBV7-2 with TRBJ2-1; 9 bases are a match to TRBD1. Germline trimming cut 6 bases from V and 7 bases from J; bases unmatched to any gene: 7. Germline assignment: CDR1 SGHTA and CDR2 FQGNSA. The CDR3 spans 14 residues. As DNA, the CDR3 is TGTGCCAGCAGGTTTACAGGGGGCAGGAATGAGCAGTTCTTC. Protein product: CASRFTGGRNEQFF.